This paragraph covers one T cell receptor (beta chain) sequence. The method was immunoSEQ multiplex PCR; TCRdb's version includes in-frame clones alone and lacks a portion of them. The sample shows nearly 80,000 clones, just over 90% of them seen only once. This sample was taken from a study of T cell changes during pregnancy in multiple sclerosis. Unmatched junction bases numbered 9, after V lost 0 bases and J lost 6 bases. Germline-derived CDR1 and CDR2 are SGHRS and YFSETQ. The CDR3 sequence is 17 residues long. The clonotype originates from a female donor with multiple sclerosis, enrolled in a pregnancy study. The sample consisted of CD4+ T cells from peripheral blood mononuclear cells, taken before pregnancy. The rearrangement joins TRBV5-1 to TRBJ2-1; TRBD2 agrees at 10 bases. CDR3 loop: CASSLGTLAGVPNEQFF. The CDR3 bases are TGCGCCAGCAGCTTGGGGACCCTAGCGGGGGTACCCAATGAGCAGTTCTTC.